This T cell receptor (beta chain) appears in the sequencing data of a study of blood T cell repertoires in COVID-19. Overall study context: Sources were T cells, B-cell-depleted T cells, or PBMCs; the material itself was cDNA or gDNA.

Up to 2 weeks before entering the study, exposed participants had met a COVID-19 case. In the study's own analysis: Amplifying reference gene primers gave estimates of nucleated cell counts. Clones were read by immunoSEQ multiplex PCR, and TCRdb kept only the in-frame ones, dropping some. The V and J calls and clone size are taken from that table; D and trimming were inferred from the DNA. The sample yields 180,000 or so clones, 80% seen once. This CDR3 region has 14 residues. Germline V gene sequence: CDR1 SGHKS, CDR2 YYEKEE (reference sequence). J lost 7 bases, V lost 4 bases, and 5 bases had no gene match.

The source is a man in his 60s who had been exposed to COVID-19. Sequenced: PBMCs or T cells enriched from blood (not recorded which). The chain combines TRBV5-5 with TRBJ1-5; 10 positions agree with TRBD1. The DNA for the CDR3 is TGTGCCAGCAGCGACGGACAGGGGGACCAGCCCCAGCATTTT. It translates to CASSDGQGDQPQHF. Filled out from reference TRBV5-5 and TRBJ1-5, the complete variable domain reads DAGVTQSPTHLIKTRGQQVTLRCSPISGHKSVSWYQQVLGQGPQFIFQYYEKEERGRGNFPDRFSARQFPNYSSELNVNALLLGDSALYLCASSDGQGDQPQHFGDGTRLSIL.